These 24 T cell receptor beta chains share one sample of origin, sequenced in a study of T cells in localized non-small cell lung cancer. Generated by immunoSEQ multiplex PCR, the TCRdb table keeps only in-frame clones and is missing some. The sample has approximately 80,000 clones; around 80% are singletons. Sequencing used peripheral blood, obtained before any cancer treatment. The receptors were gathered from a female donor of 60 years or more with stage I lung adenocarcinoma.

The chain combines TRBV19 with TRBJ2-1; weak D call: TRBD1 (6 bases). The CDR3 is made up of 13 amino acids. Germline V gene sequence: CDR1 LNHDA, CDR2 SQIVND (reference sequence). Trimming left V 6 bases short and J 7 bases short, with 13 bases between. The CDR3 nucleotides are TGTGCCAGTAGATCCGACAGGTTGAATGAGCAGTTCTTC. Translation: CASRSDRLNEQFF. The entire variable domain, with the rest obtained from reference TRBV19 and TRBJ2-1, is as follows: DGGITQSPKYLFRKEGQNVTLSCEQNLNHDAMYWYRQDPGQGLRLIYYSQIVNDFQKGDIAEGYSVSREKKESFPLTVTSAQKNPTAFYLCASRSDRLNEQFFGPGTRLTVL.

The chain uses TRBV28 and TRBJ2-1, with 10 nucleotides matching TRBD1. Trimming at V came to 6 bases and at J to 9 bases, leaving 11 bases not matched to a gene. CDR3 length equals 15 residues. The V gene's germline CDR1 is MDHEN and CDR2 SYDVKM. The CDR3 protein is CASSFRDRGEVEQFF. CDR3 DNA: TGTGCCAGCAGCTTTCGGGACAGGGGTGAGGTTGAGCAGTTCTTC.

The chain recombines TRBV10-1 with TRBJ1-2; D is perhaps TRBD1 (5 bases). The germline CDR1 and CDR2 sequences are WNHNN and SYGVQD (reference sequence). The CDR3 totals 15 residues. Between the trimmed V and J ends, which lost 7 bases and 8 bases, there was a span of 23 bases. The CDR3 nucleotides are TGCGCCAGCAAGGAGTCTCAGGGCCAGGGAGAGGGCTACACCTTC. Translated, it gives CASKESQGQGEGYTF.

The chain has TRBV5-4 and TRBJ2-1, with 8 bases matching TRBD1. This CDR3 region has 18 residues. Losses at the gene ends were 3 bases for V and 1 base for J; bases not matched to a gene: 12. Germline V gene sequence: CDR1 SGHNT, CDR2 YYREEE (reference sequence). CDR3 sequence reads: CASSSGQGGPPSYNEQFF. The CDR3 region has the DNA TGTGCCAGCAGCTCTGGACAGGGTGGACCCCCTTCCTACAATGAGCAGTTCTTC.

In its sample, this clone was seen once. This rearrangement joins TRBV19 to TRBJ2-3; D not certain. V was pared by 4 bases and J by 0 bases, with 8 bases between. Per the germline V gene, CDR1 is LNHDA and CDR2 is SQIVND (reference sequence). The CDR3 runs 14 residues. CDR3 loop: CASSTTGSTDTQYF. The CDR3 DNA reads TGTGCCAGTAGTACGACGGGTAGCACAGATACGCAGTATTTT.

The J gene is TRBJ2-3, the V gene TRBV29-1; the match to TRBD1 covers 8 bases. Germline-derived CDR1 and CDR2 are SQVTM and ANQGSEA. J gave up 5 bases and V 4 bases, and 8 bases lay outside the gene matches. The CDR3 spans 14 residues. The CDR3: CSVAGGVIGDTQYF. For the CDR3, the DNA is TGCAGCGTTGCAGGGGGCGTGATAGGAGATACGCAGTATTTT.

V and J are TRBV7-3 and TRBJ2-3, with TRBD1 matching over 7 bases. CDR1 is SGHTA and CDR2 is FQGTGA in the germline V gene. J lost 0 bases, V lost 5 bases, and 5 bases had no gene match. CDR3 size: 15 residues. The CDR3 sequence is CASSQGQTSTDTQYF. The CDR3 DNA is TGTGCCAGCAGCCAGGGACAGACTAGCACAGATACGCAGTATTTT.

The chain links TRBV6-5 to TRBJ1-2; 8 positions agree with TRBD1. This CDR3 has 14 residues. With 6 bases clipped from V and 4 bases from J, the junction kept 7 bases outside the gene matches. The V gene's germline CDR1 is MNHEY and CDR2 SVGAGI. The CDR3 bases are TGTGCCAGCAGGGACAGGGAAGAACCCTATGGCTACACCTTC. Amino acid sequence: CASRDREEPYGYTF.

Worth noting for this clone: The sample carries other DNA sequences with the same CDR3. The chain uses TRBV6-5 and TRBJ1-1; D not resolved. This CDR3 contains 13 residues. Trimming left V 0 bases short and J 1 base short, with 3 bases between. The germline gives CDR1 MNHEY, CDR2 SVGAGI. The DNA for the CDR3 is TGTGCCAGCAGTTACTCCAGGAACACTGAAGCTTTCTTT. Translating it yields CASSYSRNTEAFF.

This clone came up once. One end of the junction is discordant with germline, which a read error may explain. This CDR3 reads CASSQPQHF. In DNA, the CDR3 is TGTGCCAGCAGTCAGCCCCAGCATTTT. The V call is TRBV6-4, the J call TRBJ1-5, with D hard to call. Germline V gene lookup returns CDR1 MRHNA and CDR2 SNTAGT. The CDR3 length is 9 residues.

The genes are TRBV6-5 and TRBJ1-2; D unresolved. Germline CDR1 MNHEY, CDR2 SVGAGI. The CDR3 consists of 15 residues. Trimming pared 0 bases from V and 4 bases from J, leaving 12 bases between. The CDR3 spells CASSYSISLGYGYTF. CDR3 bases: TGTGCCAGCAGTTACTCGATTTCGCTGGGCTATGGCTACACCTTC.

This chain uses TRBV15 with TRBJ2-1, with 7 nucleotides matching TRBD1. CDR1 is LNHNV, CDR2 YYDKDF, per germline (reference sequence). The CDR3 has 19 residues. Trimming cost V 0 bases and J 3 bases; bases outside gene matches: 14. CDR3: CATSRDSRQTGVSYNEQFF. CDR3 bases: TGTGCCACCAGCAGAGATTCCCGTCAAACAGGGGTTAGCTACAATGAGCAGTTCTTC. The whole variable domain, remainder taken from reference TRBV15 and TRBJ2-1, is DAMVIQNPRYQVTQFGKPVTLSCSQTLNHNVMYWYQQKSSQAPKLLFHYYDKDFNNEADTPDNFQSRRPNTSFCFLDIRSPGLGDTAMYLCATSRDSRQTGVSYNEQFFGPGTRLTVL.

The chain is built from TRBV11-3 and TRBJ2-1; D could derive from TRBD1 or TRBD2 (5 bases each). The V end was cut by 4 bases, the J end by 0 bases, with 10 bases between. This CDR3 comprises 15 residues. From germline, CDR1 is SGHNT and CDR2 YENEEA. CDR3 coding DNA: TGTGCCAGCAGCTCCGGGGCAAGCTCCTACAATGAGCAGTTCTTC. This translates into CASSSGASSYNEQFF.

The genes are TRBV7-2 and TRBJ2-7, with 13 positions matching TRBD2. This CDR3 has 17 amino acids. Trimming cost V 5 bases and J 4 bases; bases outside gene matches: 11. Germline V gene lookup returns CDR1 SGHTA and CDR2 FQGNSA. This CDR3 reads CASSPRGLAGVKYEQYF. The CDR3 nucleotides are TGTGCCAGCAGCCCGCGAGGACTAGCGGGAGTAAAGTACGAGCAGTACTTC.

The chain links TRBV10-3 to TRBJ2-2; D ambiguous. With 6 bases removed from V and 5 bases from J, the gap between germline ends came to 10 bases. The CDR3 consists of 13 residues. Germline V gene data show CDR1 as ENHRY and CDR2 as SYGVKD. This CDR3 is CAISFSETGELFF. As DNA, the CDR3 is TGTGCCATCAGCTTCAGCGAAACCGGGGAGCTGTTTTTT.

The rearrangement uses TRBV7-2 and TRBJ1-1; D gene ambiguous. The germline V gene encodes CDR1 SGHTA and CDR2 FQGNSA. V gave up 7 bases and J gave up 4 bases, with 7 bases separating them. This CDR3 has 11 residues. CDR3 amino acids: CASMDFTEAFF. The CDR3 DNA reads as TGTGCCAGCATGGACTTCACTGAAGCTTTCTTT. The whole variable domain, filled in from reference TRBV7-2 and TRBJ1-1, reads GAGVSQSPSNKVTEKGKDVELRCDPISGHTALYWYRQSLGQGLEFLIYFQGNSAPDKSGLPSDRFSAERTGGSVSTLTIQRTQQEDSAVYLCASMDFTEAFFGQGTRLTVV.

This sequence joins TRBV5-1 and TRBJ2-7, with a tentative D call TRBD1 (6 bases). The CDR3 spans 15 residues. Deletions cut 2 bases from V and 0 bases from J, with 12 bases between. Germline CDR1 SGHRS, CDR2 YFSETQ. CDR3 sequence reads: CASSLPGQSSYEQYF. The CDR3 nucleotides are TGCGCCAGCAGCTTACCCGGACAGAGCTCCTACGAGCAGTACTTC. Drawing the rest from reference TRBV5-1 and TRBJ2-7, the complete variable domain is KAGVTQTPRYLIKTRGQQVTLSCSPISGHRSVSWYQQTPGQGLQFLFEYFSETQRNKGNFPGRFSGRQFSNSRSEMNVSTLELGDSALYLCASSLPGQSSYEQYFGPGTRLTVT.

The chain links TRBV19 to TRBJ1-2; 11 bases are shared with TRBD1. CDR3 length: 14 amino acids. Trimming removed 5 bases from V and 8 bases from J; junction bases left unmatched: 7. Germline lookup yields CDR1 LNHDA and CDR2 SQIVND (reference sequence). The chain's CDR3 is CASSVGQGAGGYTF. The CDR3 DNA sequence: TGTGCCAGTAGTGTCGGACAGGGGGCGGGCGGCTACACCTTC.

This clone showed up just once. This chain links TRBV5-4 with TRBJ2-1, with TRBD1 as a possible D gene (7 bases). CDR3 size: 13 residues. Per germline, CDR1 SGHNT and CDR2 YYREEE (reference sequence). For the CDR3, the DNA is TGTGCGATCCAGGGGGGTTCCTACAATGAGCAGTTCTTC. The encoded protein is CAIQGGSYNEQFF. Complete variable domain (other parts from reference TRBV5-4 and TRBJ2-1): ETGVTQSPTHLIKTRGQQVTLRCSSQSGHNTVSWYQQALGQGPQFIFQYYREEENGRGNFPPRFSGLQFPNYSSELNVNALELDDSALYLCAIQGGSYNEQFFGPGTRLTVL.

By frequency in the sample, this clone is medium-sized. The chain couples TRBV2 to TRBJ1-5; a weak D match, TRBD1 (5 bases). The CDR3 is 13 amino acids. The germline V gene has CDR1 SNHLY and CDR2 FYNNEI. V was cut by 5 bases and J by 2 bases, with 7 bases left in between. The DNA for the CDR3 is TGTGCCAGCAGTTGGGACGGCAATCAGCCCCAGCATTTT. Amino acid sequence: CASSWDGNQPQHF.

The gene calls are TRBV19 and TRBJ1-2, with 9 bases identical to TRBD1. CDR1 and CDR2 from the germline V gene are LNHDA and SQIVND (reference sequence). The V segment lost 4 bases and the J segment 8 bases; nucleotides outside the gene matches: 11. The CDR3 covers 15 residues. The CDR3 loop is CASSTPRQGGRGYTF. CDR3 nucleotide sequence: TGTGCCAGTAGTACCCCCCGACAGGGGGGACGGGGCTACACCTTC.

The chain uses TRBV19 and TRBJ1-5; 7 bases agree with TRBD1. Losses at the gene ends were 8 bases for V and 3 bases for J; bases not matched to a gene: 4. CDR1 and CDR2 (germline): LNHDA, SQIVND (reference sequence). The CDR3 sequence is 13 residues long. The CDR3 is CASDDRDNQPQHF. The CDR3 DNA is TGTGCCAGTGATGACAGGGACAATCAGCCCCAGCATTTT.

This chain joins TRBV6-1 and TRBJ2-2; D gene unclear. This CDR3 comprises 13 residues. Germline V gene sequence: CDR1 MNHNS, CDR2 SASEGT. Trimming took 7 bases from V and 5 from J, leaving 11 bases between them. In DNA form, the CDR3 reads TGTGCCAGCACACAGCAGAGAACCGGGGAGCTGTTTTTT. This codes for CASTQQRTGELFF.

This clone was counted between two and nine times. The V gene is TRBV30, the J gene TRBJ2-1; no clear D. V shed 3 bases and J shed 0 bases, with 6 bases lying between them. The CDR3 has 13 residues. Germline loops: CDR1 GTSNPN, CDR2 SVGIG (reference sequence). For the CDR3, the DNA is TGTGCCTGGAGCGTGGGCTCCTACAATGAGCAGTTCTTC. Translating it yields CAWSVGSYNEQFF.